These 4 T cell receptor beta chains share one sample of origin, sequenced in a study of sequential checkpoint blockade in melanoma. The sample's treatment: randomized to nivolumab then ipilimumab (arm A) or the reverse (arm B). Assay: immunoSEQ multiplex PCR; the TCRdb copy retains only in-frame clones and omits some. Among around 35,000 clones listed, around 32% were seen once. The sample consisted of tumor tissue (inferred from file names), taken from a patient given nivolumab and ipilimumab in sequence. The receptor set was obtained from a human donor with melanoma.

The chain couples TRBV28 to TRBJ1-2; possible D gene TRBD1, 5 bases. The germline gives CDR1 MDHEN, CDR2 SYDVKM. The CDR3 sequence is 15 residues long. Trimming stripped 5 bases from V and 4 bases from J, with 17 bases between. CDR3 coding DNA: TGTGCCAGCAGTCCAACCTGGGGGAACGGCTATGGCTACACCTTC. Translating gives CASSPTWGNGYGYTF.

The rearrangement uses TRBV18 and TRBJ2-1; D is ambiguous. The germline gives CDR1 KGHSH, CDR2 LQKENI. The CDR3 is 16 residues long. Trimming stripped 3 bases from V and 6 bases from J, with 18 bases between. The CDR3 sequence is CASSPPGKAIVNEQFF. CDR3 coding DNA: TGTGCCAGCTCACCCCCTGGGAAGGCAATAGTCAATGAGCAGTTCTTC. The entire variable domain, with the rest obtained from reference TRBV18 and TRBJ2-1, is as follows: NAGVMQNPRHLVRRRGQEARLRCSPMKGHSHVYWYRQLPEEGLKFMVYLQKENIIDESGMPKERFSAEFPKEGPSILRIQQVVRGDSAAYFCASSPPGKAIVNEQFFGPGTRLTVL.

This chain connects TRBV25-1 to TRBJ1-2; D is possibly TRBD1 (6 bases). V dropped 4 bases and J dropped 4 bases, with 13 bases sitting between them. Germline CDR1 is MGHDK and CDR2 is SYGVNS. The CDR3 extends over 14 amino acids. CDR3 DNA sequence: TGTGCCAGCAGTGCCCTAGACAGGAGCTATGGCTACACCTTC. This codes for CASSALDRSYGYTF.

CDR3 sequence (DNA): TGCAGCGTTGTGATCCGCGCTGGGACGGCCCCCTACGAGCAGTACTTC. This codes for CSVVIRAGTAPYEQYF. The chain employs TRBV29-1 and TRBJ2-7; D may be TRBD1 or TRBD2 (5 bases each). The V end lost 4 bases, the J end lost 2 bases, and 21 bases lay between the germline ends. The CDR3 consists of 16 residues. Germline V gene sequence: CDR1 SQVTM, CDR2 ANQGSEA.